This is a list of T cell receptor beta chains from one sample in a study of blood T cell repertoires in COVID-19. Method: immunoSEQ multiplex PCR; TCRdb's copy keeps in-frame clones and lacks some. The table shows 300,000 to 400,000 clones, with around nine tenths occurring only once. Sequencing was carried out using peripheral blood. The receptor set was obtained from a middle-aged man with active or convalescent COVID-19. Each CDR3 is given with its conserved first and last residue. A D gene is named only where the DNA matches it firmly. Expanded clones get a size class; other rows say once, few or many, or leave the size out.

V gene	J gene	clone size	D gene	CDR3 protein	CDR3 DNA
TRBV6-5	TRBJ1-5	.	.	CASSTQVLAEPQHF	TGTGCCAGCAGTACACAGGTTCTAGCGGAGCCCCAGCATTTT
TRBV30	TRBJ2-7	once	.	CAWGGLYGYEQYF	TGTGCCTGGGGGGGACTTTACGGGTACGAGCAGTACTTC
TRBV19	TRBJ2-7	.	.	CASSRAADRSYEQYF	TGTGCCAGTAGTAGAGCTGCTGACAGATCCTACGAGCAGTACTTC
TRBV7-6	TRBJ1-4	.	.	CASSLLTGGQAYAPNEKLFF	TGTGCCAGCAGCCTCTTGACAGGCGGGCAGGCCTACGCTCCTAATGAAAAACTGTTTTTT
TRBV30	TRBJ2-7	.	.	CAWSVGGLYEQYF	TGTGCCTGGAGTGTAGGCGGCCTCTACGAGCAGTACTTC
TRBV19	TRBJ2-1	once	.	CASSPWRASYNEQFF	TGTGCCAGTAGCCCCTGGCGGGCATCGTACAATGAGCAGTTCTTC
TRBV28	TRBJ2-3	.	.	CASLSPSTDTQYF	TGTGCCAGCCTCTCCCCCAGCACAGATACGCAGTATTTT
TRBV30	TRBJ2-5	.	.	CAWNPGQQKQETQYF	TGTGCCTGGAACCCCGGACAGCAGAAACAAGAGACCCAGTACTTC
TRBV18	TRBJ1-2	.	TRBD1	CASSRIPGQIVDGYTF	TGTGCCAGCTCACGGATTCCGGGACAGATTGTGGATGGCTACACCTTC
TRBV16	TRBJ2-3	.	.	CASSLDKDTQYF	TGTGCCAGCAGCCTAGATAAGGATACGCAGTATTTT
TRBV7-8	TRBJ1-5	.	TRBD1	CASSRFRDRGEPQHF	TGTGCCAGCAGCCGGTTCCGGGACAGGGGGGAGCCCCAGCATTTT
TRBV19	TRBJ1-1	.	.	CASSMGFNRVTEAFF	TGTGCCAGTAGTATGGGCTTCAACAGGGTAACTGAAGCTTTCTTT
TRBV7-3	TRBJ2-1	once	TRBD2	CASSLSGTSSEQFF	TGTGCCAGCAGCTTAAGCGGGACTAGTAGTGAGCAGTTCTTC
TRBV30	TRBJ2-3	.	TRBD2	CAWSPQGYGGGAADTQYF	TGTGCCTGGAGTCCACAGGGCTATGGCGGGGGGGCCGCAGATACGCAGTATTTT
TRBV18	TRBJ1-4	.	.	CASSPWLHRNEKLFF	TGTGCCAGCTCACCATGGCTTCACAGGAATGAAAAACTGTTTTTT
TRBV7-2	TRBJ1-1	many	.	CASSPRIVNTEAFF	TGTGCCAGCAGCCCCCGTATAGTTAACACTGAAGCTTTCTTT
TRBV30	TRBJ2-5	.	TRBD1	CAWSAMTGAETQYF	TGTGCCTGGAGTGCGATGACAGGGGCCGAGACCCAGTACTTC
TRBV4-2	TRBJ1-5	once	.	CASSQAAQTQGGQPQHF	TGTGCCAGCAGCCAAGCGGCCCAGACCCAGGGAGGACAGCCCCAGCATTTT
TRBV6-2/TRBV6-3	TRBJ2-1	.	TRBD2	CASSSRGVYNEQFF	TGTGCCAGCAGTTCTCGGGGGGTATACAATGAGCAGTTCTTC